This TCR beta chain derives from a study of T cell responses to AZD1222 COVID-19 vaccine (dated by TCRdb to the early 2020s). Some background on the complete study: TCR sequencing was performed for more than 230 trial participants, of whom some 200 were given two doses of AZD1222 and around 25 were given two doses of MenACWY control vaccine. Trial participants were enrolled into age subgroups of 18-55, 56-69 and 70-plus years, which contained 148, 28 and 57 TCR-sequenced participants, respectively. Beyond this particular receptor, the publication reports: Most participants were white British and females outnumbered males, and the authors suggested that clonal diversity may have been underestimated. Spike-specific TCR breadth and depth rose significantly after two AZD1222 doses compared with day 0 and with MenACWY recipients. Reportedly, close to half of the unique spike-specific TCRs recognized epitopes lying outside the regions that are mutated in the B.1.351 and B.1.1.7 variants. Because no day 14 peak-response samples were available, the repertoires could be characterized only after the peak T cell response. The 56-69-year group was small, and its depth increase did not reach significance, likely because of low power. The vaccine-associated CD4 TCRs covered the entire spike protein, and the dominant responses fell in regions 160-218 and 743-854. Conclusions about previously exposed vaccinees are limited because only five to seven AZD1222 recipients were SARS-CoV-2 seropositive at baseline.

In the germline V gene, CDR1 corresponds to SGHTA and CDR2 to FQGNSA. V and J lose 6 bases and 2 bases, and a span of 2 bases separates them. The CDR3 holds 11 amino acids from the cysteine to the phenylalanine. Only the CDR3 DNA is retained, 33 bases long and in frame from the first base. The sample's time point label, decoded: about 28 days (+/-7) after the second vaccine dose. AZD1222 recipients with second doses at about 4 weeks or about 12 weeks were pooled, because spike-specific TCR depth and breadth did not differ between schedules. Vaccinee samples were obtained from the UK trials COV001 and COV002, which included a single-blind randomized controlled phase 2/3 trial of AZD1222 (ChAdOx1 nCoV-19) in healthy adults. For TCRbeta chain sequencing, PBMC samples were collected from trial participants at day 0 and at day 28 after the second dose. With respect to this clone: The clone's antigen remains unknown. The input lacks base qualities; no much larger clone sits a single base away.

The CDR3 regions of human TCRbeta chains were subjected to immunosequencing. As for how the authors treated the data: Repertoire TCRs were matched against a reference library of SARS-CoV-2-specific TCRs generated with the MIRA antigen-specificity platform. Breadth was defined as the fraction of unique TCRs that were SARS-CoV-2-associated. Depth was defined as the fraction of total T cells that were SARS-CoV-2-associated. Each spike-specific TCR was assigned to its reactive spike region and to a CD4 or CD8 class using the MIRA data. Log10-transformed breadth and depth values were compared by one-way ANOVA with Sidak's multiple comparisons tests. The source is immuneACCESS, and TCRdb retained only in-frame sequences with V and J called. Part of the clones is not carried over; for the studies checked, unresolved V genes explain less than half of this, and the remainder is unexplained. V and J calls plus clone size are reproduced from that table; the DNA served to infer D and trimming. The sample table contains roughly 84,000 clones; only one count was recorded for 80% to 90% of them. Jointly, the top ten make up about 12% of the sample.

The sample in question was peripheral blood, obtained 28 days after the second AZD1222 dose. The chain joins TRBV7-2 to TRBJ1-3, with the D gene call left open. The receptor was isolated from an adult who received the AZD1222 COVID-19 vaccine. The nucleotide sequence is TGTGCCAGCAGTCCTGGAAACACCATATATTTT. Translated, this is CASSPGNTIYF. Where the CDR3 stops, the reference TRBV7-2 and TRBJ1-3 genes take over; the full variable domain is GAGVSQSPSNKVTEKGKDVELRCDPISGHTALYWYRQSLGQGLEFLIYFQGNSAPDKSGLPSDRFSAERTGGSVSTLTIQRTQQEDSAVYLCASSPGNTIYFGEGSWLTVV.